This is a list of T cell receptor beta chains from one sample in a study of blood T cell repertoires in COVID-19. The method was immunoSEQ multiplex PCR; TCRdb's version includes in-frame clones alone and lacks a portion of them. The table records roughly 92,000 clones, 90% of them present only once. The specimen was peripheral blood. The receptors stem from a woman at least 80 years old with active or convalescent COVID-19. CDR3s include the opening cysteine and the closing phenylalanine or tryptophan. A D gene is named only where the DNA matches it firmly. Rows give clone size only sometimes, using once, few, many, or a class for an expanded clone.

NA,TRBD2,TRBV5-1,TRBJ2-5,CASSLIQIAGEETQYF,TGCGCCAGCAGCTTGATCCAAATAGCGGGGGAAGAGACCCAGTACTTC
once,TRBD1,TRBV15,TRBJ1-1,CATSRGTGGAVTEAFF,TGTGCCACCAGCAGAGGGACAGGGGGCGCCGTCACTGAAGCTTTCTTT
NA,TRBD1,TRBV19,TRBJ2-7,CASSPGDRISYEQYF,TGTGCCAGTAGTCCCGGGGACAGGATCTCCTACGAGCAGTACTTC
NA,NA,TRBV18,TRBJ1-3,CASSPPYRGNTISGNTIYF,TGTGCCAGCTCACCACCGTACCGAGGGAACACAATCTCTGGAAACACCATATATTTT
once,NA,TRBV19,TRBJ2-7,CASSIGSGAYEQYF,TGTGCCAGTAGTATAGGATCCGGAGCCTACGAGCAGTACTTC
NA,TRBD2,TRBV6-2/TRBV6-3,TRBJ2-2,CASSYLGLAGAGELFF,TGTGCCAGCAGTTACTTGGGACTAGCGGGAGCCGGGGAGCTGTTTTTT
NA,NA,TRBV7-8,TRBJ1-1,CASSLINTEAFF,TGTGCCAGCAGCCTAATAAATACTGAAGCTTTCTTT
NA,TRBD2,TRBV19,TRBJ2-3,CASSPPSGRSDTQYF,TGTGCCAGTAGTCCGCCTAGCGGGAGATCGGATACGCAGTATTTT
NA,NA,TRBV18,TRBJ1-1,CASSPGAGQYTEAFF,TGTGCCAGCTCACCAGGGGCCGGACAGTACACTGAAGCTTTCTTT
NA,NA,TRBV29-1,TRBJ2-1,CSVESPTVTNEQFF,TGCAGCGTTGAATCCCCGACAGTGACCAATGAGCAGTTCTTC
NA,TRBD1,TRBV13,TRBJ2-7,CASSQQGAAYEQYF,TGTGCCAGCAGCCAACAGGGGGCTGCCTACGAGCAGTACTTC
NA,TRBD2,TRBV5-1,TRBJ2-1,CASSHASGSRNEQFF,TGCGCCAGCAGCCACGCTAGCGGGAGCCGGAATGAGCAGTTCTTC
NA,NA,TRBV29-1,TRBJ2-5,CSVATQGETQYF,TGCAGCGTTGCCACGCAGGGGGAGACCCAGTACTTC
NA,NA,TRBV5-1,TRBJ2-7,CASSLGLQGTNYEQYF,TGCGCCAGCAGCTTGGGGCTCCAGGGGACGAACTACGAGCAGTACTTC
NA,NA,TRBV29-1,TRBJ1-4,CSVRTVTATNEKLFF,TGCAGCGTTCGGACTGTTACTGCAACTAATGAAAAACTGTTTTTT
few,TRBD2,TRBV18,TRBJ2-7,CASSPAGDHEQYF,TGTGCCAGCTCACCTGCGGGAGACCACGAGCAGTACTTC
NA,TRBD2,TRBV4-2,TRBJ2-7,CASSQDSSNLAELDEQYF,TGTGCCAGCAGCCAAGATTCCTCAAATCTAGCGGAGCTAGACGAGCAGTACTTC
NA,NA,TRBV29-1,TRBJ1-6,CSVGQDQNSPLHF,TGCAGCGTTGGGCAGGATCAGAATTCACCCCTCCACTTT
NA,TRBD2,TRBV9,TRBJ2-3,CASSDLAGGADTQYF,TGTGCCAGCAGCGACCTAGCGGGAGGCGCAGATACGCAGTATTTT
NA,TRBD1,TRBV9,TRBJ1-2,CASSPRDRPGGYTF,TGTGCCAGCAGCCCGAGGGACAGGCCGGGTGGCTACACCTTC
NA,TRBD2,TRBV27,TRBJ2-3,CASRLAGGADTQYF,TGTGCCAGCAGACTAGCGGGAGGGGCAGATACGCAGTATTTT
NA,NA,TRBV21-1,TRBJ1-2,CASSKNRTGVGNYGYTF,TGTGCCAGCAGCAAAAACCGGACAGGGGTGGGAAACTATGGCTACACCTTC
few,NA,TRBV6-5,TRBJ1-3,CASSRRDTSGNTIYF,TGTGCCAGCTCCCGACGGGACACCTCTGGAAACACCATATATTTT
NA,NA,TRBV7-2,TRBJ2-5,CASSLAGVNQETQYF,TGTGCCAGCAGCTTAGCCGGGGTAAACCAAGAGACCCAGTACTTC
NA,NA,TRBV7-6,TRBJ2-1,CASSLGLGLYNEQFF,TGTGCCAGCAGCTTAGGACTTGGTCTATACAATGAGCAGTTCTTC
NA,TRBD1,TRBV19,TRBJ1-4,CASSTHRGPNEKLFF,TGTGCCAGTAGTACCCACAGGGGTCCTAATGAAAAACTGTTTTTT
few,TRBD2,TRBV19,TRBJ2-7,CATAKGTSVDEQYF,TGTGCCACCGCAAAGGGGACTAGCGTGGACGAGCAGTACTTC